The next 23 T cell receptor beta chains were all read from a single sample in a study of T cells in Graves' hyperthyroidism and ophthalmopathy. Amplification of TCR beta CDR3 regions used RNA as the template. HTBI primers were employed in a first-round RT-PCR of the TCR CDR3. Each CDR3 protein gets one entry after TCRdb re-called the multiplex PCR reads with MiXCR. The repertoire holds more than 550,000 distinct CDR3 sequences, with approximately 18% as singletons. Sequencing was done on a sample of blood. The receptors were sampled from a woman aged 50 to 60 with Graves' hyperthyroidism that later progressed to Graves' ophthalmopathy.

This rearrangement joins TRBV29-1 to TRBJ1-2; tentative D call: TRBD1 (5 bases). V gave up 3 bases and J gave up 4 bases, with 15 bases separating them. CDR3 length equals 14 residues. The germline gives CDR1 SQVTM, CDR2 ANQGSEA. The CDR3 sequence: CSVDSTLGAYGYTF. The CDR3 DNA reads TGCAGCGTTGATTCGACTCTAGGGGCCTATGGCTACACCTTC.

Only a few counts were recorded for this clonotype. This sequence joins TRBV20-1 and TRBJ1-5, with 10 bases matching TRBD1. Germline V gives CDR1 DFQATT, CDR2 SNEGSKA (reference sequence). CDR3 length: 14 amino acids. V lost 5 bases to trimming and J lost 9 bases; unmatched junction nucleotides: 10. The CDR3: CSAGSGQGIGPQHF. Here the CDR3 DNA reads TGCAGTGCTGGTTCGGGACAGGGGATTGGGCCCCAGCATTTT.

The table lists this clonotype with many counts. The chain uses TRBV12-5 and TRBJ1-1; 8 nucleotides match TRBD1. The CDR3 runs to 15 residues. Per the germline V gene, CDR1 is LGHNT and CDR2 is FRNRAP. V lost 2 bases and J lost 1; bases outside the gene matches: 3. CDR3 loop: CASGLHGTGNTEAFF. Here the CDR3 DNA reads TGTGCTAGTGGTTTGCACGGGACAGGGAACACTGAAGCTTTCTTT.

This clonotype was found many times. The chain carries TRBV27 and TRBJ2-1, with a weak D call TRBD2 (6 bases). This CDR3 is built from 15 residues. V lost 3 bases and J 2 bases, leaving 11 bases between the germline ends. The germline gives CDR1 MNHEY, CDR2 SMNVEV (reference sequence). The CDR3 DNA reads as TGTGCCAGCAGTTTTTCTGGGACTCCCTACAATGAGCAGTTCTTC. This encodes CASSFSGTPYNEQFF.

Notes on this clonotype: A read error may be the cause here, since a much bigger clone is one base away. V and J are TRBV2 and TRBJ1-2, with a tentative D call TRBD1 (6 bases). This CDR3 spans 15 amino acids. Germline V gives CDR1 SNHLY, CDR2 FYNNEI. V lost 0 bases and J lost 3, with 11 bases in between. CDR3: CASSEAGAGDYGYTF. The CDR3, as DNA: TGTGCCAGCAGTGAAGCGGGGGCAGGGGACTATGGCTACACCTTC.

This clonotype showed up just a few times. The gene calls are TRBV20-1 and TRBJ2-7; the D is unclear. The CDR3 contains 14 residues. The V and J ends lost 1 base and 7 bases respectively, with 17 bases between them. From germline, CDR1 is DFQATT and CDR2 SNEGSKA (reference sequence). CDR3 DNA sequence: TGCAGTGCTAGAGTTCCATCTCCGGGCTGGGAGCAGTACTTC. Translated: CSARVPSPGWEQYF.

This clonotype has only one observation. The J gene is TRBJ1-1, the V gene TRBV9, with D perhaps TRBD1 (5 bases). This CDR3 has 15 amino acids. Germline CDR1 and CDR2: SGDLS and YYNGEE. V dropped 0 bases and J dropped 4 bases, with 13 bases sitting between them. The CDR3 is CASSVGPDGGTEAFF. CDR3 sequence (DNA): TGTGCCAGCAGCGTAGGACCGGACGGGGGCACTGAAGCTTTCTTT.

In its sample, this clonotype was seen once. CDR3 nucleotide sequence: TGTGCCAGCAGCTTATGGACACTCTCCTACAATGAGCAGTTCTTC. Protein sequence: CASSLWTLSYNEQFF. The V gene is TRBV7-3, the J gene TRBJ2-1, with D tentatively TRBD1 (5 bases). Trimming removed 2 bases from V and 0 bases from J, with 8 bases in between. The CDR3 is made up of 15 amino acids. Germline V gene data show CDR1 as SGHTA and CDR2 as FQGTGA.

This chain uses TRBV11-2 with TRBJ2-7, with 10 bases aligning to TRBD2. CDR1 is SGHAT, CDR2 FQNNGV, per germline. V lost 0 bases and J lost 6; bases outside the gene matches: 5. The CDR3 covers 15 residues. CDR3 sequence reads: CASSLDPSGSVEQYF. In DNA form, the CDR3 reads TGTGCCAGCAGCTTAGATCCTAGCGGGAGCGTCGAGCAGTACTTC.

This clonotype was seen repeatedly, ten times or more. V is TRBV2 and J is TRBJ1-1, with D tentatively TRBD1 (5 bases). This CDR3 comprises 13 residues. Germline assignment: CDR1 SNHLY and CDR2 FYNNEI. The V and J ends lost 6 bases and 7 bases respectively, with 15 bases between them. The CDR3 DNA is TGTGCCAGCAGCGTACCGGGACCGAATGAAGCTTTCTTT. Protein: CASSVPGPNEAFF.

This clonotype was observed at least ten times. This chain uses TRBV6-1 with TRBJ2-3, with a tentative D call TRBD2 (7 bases). Per germline, CDR1 MNHNS and CDR2 SASEGT. The CDR3 is 17 amino acids. V gave up 1 base and J gave up 2 bases, with 16 bases separating them. The CDR3 coding sequence is TGTGCCAGCAGTGAAGGTTCCGGGGGGCGAGACACAGATACGCAGTATTTT. Protein product: CASSEGSGGRDTDTQYF.

The V and J genes are TRBV2 and TRBJ2-3; 8 bases are shared with TRBD2. Unmatched junction bases numbered 8, after V lost 11 bases and J lost 1 base. Germline CDR1 SNHLY, CDR2 FYNNEI. The CDR3 covers 14 residues. The chain's CDR3 is CAGERGRGTDTQYF. Written as DNA, the CDR3 is TGTGCCGGGGAGCGGGGGCGGGGCACAGATACGCAGTATTTT. Together with reference TRBV2 and TRBJ2-3, the CDR3 gives the full variable domain: EPEVTQTPSHQVTQMGQEVILRCVPISNHLYFYWYRQILGQKVEFLVSFYNNEISEKSEIFDDQFSVERPDGSNFTLKIRSTKLEDSAMYFCAGERGRGTDTQYFGPGTRLTVL.

This clonotype appeared many times. The chain is built from TRBV28 and TRBJ2-4; D unresolved. V was clipped by 5 bases and J by 0 bases, with 8 bases between them. Per germline, CDR1 MDHEN and CDR2 SYDVKM. This CDR3 has 14 amino acids. CDR3 nucleotides: TGTGCCAGCAGTCTCATTCTAGCCAAAAACATTCAGTACTTC. Protein sequence: CASSLILAKNIQYF.

The rearrangement joins TRBV27 to TRBJ1-2; tentatively, D is TRBD1 (6 bases). Germline CDR1 reads MNHEY; CDR2 reads SMNVEV (reference sequence). This CDR3 spans 14 amino acids. V lost 5 bases to trimming and J lost 6 bases, with 16 bases between them. The CDR3 bases are TGTGCCAGCAGTAGCTGGGGGGGGGCCCATGGCTACACCTTC. This gives the protein CASSSWGGAHGYTF.

The table lists this clonotype with a few counts. The rearrangement joins TRBV5-1 to TRBJ1-4; maybe TRBD1 (5 bases). This CDR3 has 16 amino acids. Germline V gene lookup returns CDR1 SGHRS and CDR2 YFSETQ. The ends were cut back, 0 bases at V and 8 bases at J, with 17 bases in the middle. CDR3 DNA sequence: TGCGCCAGCAGCTTGGAAGCCCCGGGACTTGGGGAAAAACTGTTTTTT. It specifies CASSLEAPGLGEKLFF.

There are many counts of this clonotype. V gene TRBV2 combines with J gene TRBJ2-3; tentative D call: TRBD1 (5 bases). The CDR3 is 11 amino acids. CDR1 SNHLY and CDR2 FYNNEI come from the germline V gene. V was clipped by 7 bases and J by 10 bases, with 12 bases between them. In nucleotides, the CDR3 is TGTGCCAGCACCCAGGGTCTATCGCAGTATTTT. It codes for CASTQGLSQYF.

The table lists this clonotype with many counts. The rearrangement uses TRBV11-2 and TRBJ2-7; the D gene is possibly TRBD1 (5 bases). The V end lost 3 bases, the J end lost 3 bases, and 12 bases lay between the germline ends. This CDR3 comprises 14 residues. Germline CDR1 is SGHAT and CDR2 is FQNNGV. Written as DNA, the CDR3 is TGTGCCAGCAGCTTTCGTAGACAGAACTACGAGCAGTACTTC. Encoded protein: CASSFRRQNYEQYF.

Concerning this clonotype: In this CDR3 the conserved last residue, phenylalanine or tryptophan, is missing, so a read error is likely. The genes are TRBV4-1 and TRBJ2-7, with no clear D. Per germline, CDR1 MGHRA and CDR2 YSYEKL. With 2 bases removed from V and 2 bases from J, the gap between germline ends came to 13 bases. This CDR3 is built from 15 residues. The CDR3 reads CASSQQDPGTYEQYL. CDR3 coding DNA: TGCGCCAGCAGCCAACAAGATCCAGGAACCTACGAGCAGTACCTC.

V gene TRBV5-1 combines with J gene TRBJ2-2; 7 nucleotides agree with TRBD1. V dropped 4 bases and J dropped 0; count of bases not matched to a gene: 9. The CDR3 is 17 amino acids. Germline CDR1 reads SGHRS; CDR2 reads YFSETQ. Here the CDR3 DNA reads TGCGCCAGCAGCCCACCTAGGACAGGCACGAACACCGGGGAGCTGTTTTTT. Amino acids: CASSPPRTGTNTGELFF.

Comment on this clonotype: A much more abundant neighbour one base away suggests this may be a read error. The chain is built from TRBV18 and TRBJ1-2; 7 bases fit TRBD1. CDR1 and CDR2 (germline): KGHSH, LQKENI. The CDR3 length is 15 residues. CDR3 DNA sequence: TGTGCCAGCTCACCACCGACGACAGGGCAGAATGGCCACACCTTC. Its protein is CASSPPTTGQNGHTF.

This clonotype was detected many times. The chain couples TRBV7-3 to TRBJ2-1; 7 nucleotides line up with TRBD1. This CDR3 has 14 amino acids. The J segment lost 5 bases and the V segment lost 2 bases, leaving 3 bases of the junction unmatched. CDR1 is SGHTA, CDR2 FQGTGA, per germline. The CDR3 DNA reads TGTGCCAGCAGCTTATCGGGACAGAACAATGAGCAGTTCTTC. It is translated as CASSLSGQNNEQFF.

This clonotype was seen many times. V is TRBV20-1 and J is TRBJ2-7, with a possible D match to TRBD2 (7 bases). The CDR3 totals 13 residues. Looked up from germline, CDR1 is DFQATT and CDR2 is SNEGSKA (reference sequence). V was clipped by 6 bases and J by 7 bases, with 19 bases between them. This CDR3 reads CSAEGPGGQEQYF. The CDR3 DNA reads TGCAGTGCCGAGGGGCCGGGGGGACAAGAGCAGTACTTC.

This clonotype was detected ten times or more. The CDR3 DNA reads TGTGCCAGCAGTTTCCCGTCACTAGGCGGGGGGGCCAATGAGCAGTTCTTC. This gives the protein CASSFPSLGGGANEQFF. The chain is built from TRBV27 and TRBJ2-1; the match to TRBD2 covers 9 bases. This CDR3 has 17 amino acids. Germline V gives CDR1 MNHEY, CDR2 SMNVEV (reference sequence). Trimming at V came to 3 bases and at J to 6 bases, leaving 12 bases not matched to a gene.